A selection of T cell receptor beta chains follows, all from one sample in a study of response to subunit inactivated influenza vaccine. TCRdb redid the calling of the RT-PCR reads with MiXCR, one entry per CDR3 protein. The table has about 650,000 distinct CDR3 sequences, around 15% seen once; the top ten hold roughly 7.2%. Here the sequenced sample was PBMCs from blood, taken less than 15 days before vaccination. The source of these receptors is a man aged 45-60 years who received an inactivated influenza vaccine. Each CDR3 is given without its conserved first and last residue.

len	v_gene	j_gene	CDR3aa
11	TRBV7-2	TRBJ2-7	ASSPKTGHEQY
13	TRBV7-2	TRBJ2-1	ASRLAGVWYNEQF
11	TRBV10-3	TRBJ1-5	AIGQGDNQPQH
10	TRBV29-1	TRBJ1-1	SVGRQNTEAF
14	TRBV6-2/TRBV6-3	TRBJ1-3	ASSYWIYRAGNTIY
13	TRBV7-9	TRBJ2-3	ASSPTGGAGDTQY
12	TRBV20-1	TRBJ2-1	SASGQGPNNEQF
13	TRBV27	TRBJ1-6	ASSPSQVHGGPLH
11	TRBV29-1	TRBJ1-6	SVEGQGCSPLH
14	TRBV5-6	TRBJ2-7	ASSTNQLAGVFEQY
14	TRBV7-7	TRBJ2-5	ASSESNLAGQETQY
14	TRBV13	TRBJ2-3	ASSLEREDSTDTQY
14	TRBV5-1	TRBJ2-3	ASRPEGISLADTQY
11	TRBV5-1	TRBJ2-1	ASSLLASNEQF
16	TRBV6-5	TRBJ1-6	ASSYSTRTSSLNSPLH
14	TRBV12-3/TRBV12-4	TRBJ2-3	ASSPRERILTDTQY
12	TRBV5-1	TRBJ2-3	ASRGLLPTDTQY
12	TRBV5-1	TRBJ2-7	ASSFGTGSHEQY
14	TRBV4-2	TRBJ2-1	ASSQDVSKIYNEQF
14	TRBV11-3	TRBJ2-5	ASSLGGVGAGETQY
12	TRBV5-6	TRBJ2-3	ASSLVSGTDTQY
13	TRBV5-5	TRBJ1-6	ASSLTGQGASPLH
11	TRBV3-1	TRBJ2-2	ASSQQNTGELF
12	TRBV3-1	TRBJ1-1	ASSQGVGYTEAF
11	TRBV12-3/TRBV12-4	TRBJ2-1	ASRKGSYNEQF
11	TRBV4-3	TRBJ2-5	ASSQDRGWTQY
14	TRBV5-1	TRBJ2-1	ASSPGSPSSYNEQF
12	TRBV12-3/TRBV12-4	TRBJ2-2	ASSDRGLTGELF
12	TRBV27	TRBJ2-7	ASSLDGGRAEQY
11	TRBV6-2/TRBV6-3	TRBJ2-7	ASRPDNKYEQY
15	TRBV7-9	TRBJ2-7	ASSLGFERGISYEQY
14	TRBV4-2	TRBJ1-2	ASSPDYGQGAAGYT
10	TRBV29-1	TRBJ1-1	SVQGADTEAF
15	TRBV7-9	TRBJ2-3	ASILGTSSKGTDTQY
12	TRBV6-2/TRBV6-3	TRBJ2-7	ASRLSGRAHEQY
16	TRBV11-1	TRBJ2-2	ASSLPPRLAGLTGELF
15	TRBV7-2	TRBJ2-5	ASSPRVGSGGPGTQY
9	TRBV29-1	TRBJ2-1	SGSSSNEQF
12	TRBV10-2	TRBJ2-1	ASSLTMPRGEQF
13	TRBV3-1	TRBJ2-7	ASSQVDREGYEQY
15	TRBV20-1	TRBJ2-1	SARAGLAGAVYNEQF
12	TRBV7-2	TRBJ1-1	ASSPGFMNTEAF
11	TRBV27	TRBJ2-5	ASSHQYSETQY
13	TRBV7-2	TRBJ2-7	ASTLYRDRGYEQY